This section outlines one TCR beta chain sequence together with its context. This entry is derived from a study of T cell changes during pregnancy in multiple sclerosis. Generated by immunoSEQ multiplex PCR, the TCRdb table keeps only in-frame clones and is missing some. The repertoire includes almost 35,000 clones, almost 90% of them detected once, and about 4.4% sits in the top ten. Looked up from germline, CDR1 is SQVTM and CDR2 is ANQGSEA. CDR3 length equals 16 residues. Germline trimming cut 3 bases from V and 3 bases from J; bases unmatched to any gene: 11. This rearrangement joins TRBV29-1 to TRBJ2-1, with 7 nucleotides matching TRBD1. This sequence was found in a female donor with multiple sclerosis, enrolled in a pregnancy study. This specimen was CD8+ T cells from peripheral blood mononuclear cells, taken after pregnancy. Here the CDR3 DNA reads TGCAGCGTTGAGCTACAGGGGCCCTATTACTACAATGAGCAGTTCTTC. Its translation: CSVELQGPYYYNEQFF.